This TCR beta chain came from a study of blood T cell repertoires in COVID-19. Study context: Sample material is recorded as cDNA or gDNA derived from T cells, B-cell-depleted T cells, or PBMCs.

The germline gives CDR1 SGHNT, CDR2 YENEEA. V gave up 1 base and J gave up 6 bases; unmatched junction bases: 13. The CDR3 is 18 residues long. TCRdb's table, derived via immunoSEQ multiplex PCR, lists solely in-frame clones and lacks some. The table has approximately 85,000 clones, approximately 78% seen once. The sample was peripheral blood. The J gene is TRBJ2-1, the V gene TRBV11-3, with TRBD2 identical over 9 bases. This receptor was taken from a human donor in a cohort sampled during active COVID-19. CDR3 loop: CASSLGALGAGGLNEQFF. In nucleotides, the CDR3 is TGTGCCAGCAGCTTAGGGGCCCTCGGGGCGGGGGGGCTCAATGAGCAGTTCTTC. The whole variable domain, filled in from reference TRBV11-3 and TRBJ2-1, reads EAGVVQSPRYKIIEKKQPVAFWCNPISGHNTLYWYLQNLGQGPELLIRYENEEAVDDSQLPKDRFSAERLKGVDSTLKIQPAELGDSAVYLCASSLGALGAGGLNEQFFGPGTRLTVL.